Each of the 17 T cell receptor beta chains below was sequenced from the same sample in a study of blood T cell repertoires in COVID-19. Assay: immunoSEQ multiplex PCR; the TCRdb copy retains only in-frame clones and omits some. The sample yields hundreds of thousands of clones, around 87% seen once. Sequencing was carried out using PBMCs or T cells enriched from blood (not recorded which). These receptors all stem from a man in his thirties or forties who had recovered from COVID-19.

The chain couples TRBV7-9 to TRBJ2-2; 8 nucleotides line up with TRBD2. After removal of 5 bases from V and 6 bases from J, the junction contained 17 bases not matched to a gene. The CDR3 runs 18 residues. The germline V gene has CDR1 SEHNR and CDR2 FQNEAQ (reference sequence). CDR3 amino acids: CASSPLRGSGMSAGELFF. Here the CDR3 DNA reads TGTGCCAGCAGCCCATTGAGGGGTAGCGGGATGTCGGCCGGGGAGCTGTTTTTT.

This CDR3 reads CASSLQGQQNSPLHF. The CDR3 bases are TGCGCCAGCAGCTTGCAGGGACAGCAAAATTCACCCCTCCACTTT. The V and J genes are TRBV5-1 and TRBJ1-6; 7 bases agree with TRBD1. V trimming: 1 base; J trimming: 7 bases; junction bases outside the gene matches: 5. CDR1 and CDR2 from the germline V gene are SGHRS and YFSETQ. The CDR3 sequence is 15 residues long.

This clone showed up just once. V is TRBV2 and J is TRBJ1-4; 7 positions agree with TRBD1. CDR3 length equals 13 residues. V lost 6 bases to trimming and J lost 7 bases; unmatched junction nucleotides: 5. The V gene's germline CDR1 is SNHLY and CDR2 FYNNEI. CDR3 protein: CASRTGRSEKLFF. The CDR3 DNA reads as TGTGCCAGCAGGACAGGGAGAAGTGAAAAACTGTTTTTT.

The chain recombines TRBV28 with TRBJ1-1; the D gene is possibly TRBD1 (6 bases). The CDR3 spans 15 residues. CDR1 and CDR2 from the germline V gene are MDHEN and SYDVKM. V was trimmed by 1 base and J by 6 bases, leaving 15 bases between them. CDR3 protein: CASSLYPQGFAEAFF. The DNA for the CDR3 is TGTGCCAGCAGTTTATATCCACAGGGATTCGCTGAAGCTTTCTTT.

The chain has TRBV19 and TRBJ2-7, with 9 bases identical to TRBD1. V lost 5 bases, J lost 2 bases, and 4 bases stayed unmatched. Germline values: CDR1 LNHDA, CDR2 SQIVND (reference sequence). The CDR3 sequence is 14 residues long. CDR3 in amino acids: CASSPGQGTYEQYF. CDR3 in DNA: TGTGCCAGTAGTCCCGGACAGGGGACCTACGAGCAGTACTTC.

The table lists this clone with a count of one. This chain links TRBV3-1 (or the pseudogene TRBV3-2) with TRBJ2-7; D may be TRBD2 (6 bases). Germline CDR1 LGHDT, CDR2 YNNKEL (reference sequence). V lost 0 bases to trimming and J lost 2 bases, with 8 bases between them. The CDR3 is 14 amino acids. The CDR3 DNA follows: TGTGCCAGCAGCCAAGAGAGGACTACCTACGAGCAGTACTTC. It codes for CASSQERTTYEQYF.

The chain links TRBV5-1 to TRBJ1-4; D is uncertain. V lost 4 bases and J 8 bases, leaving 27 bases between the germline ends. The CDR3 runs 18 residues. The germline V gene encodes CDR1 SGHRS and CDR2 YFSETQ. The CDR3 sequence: CASSVDPDSHHLTEKLFF. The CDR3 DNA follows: TGCGCCAGCAGCGTGGACCCAGATTCCCATCATTTAACGGAAAAACTGTTTTTT.

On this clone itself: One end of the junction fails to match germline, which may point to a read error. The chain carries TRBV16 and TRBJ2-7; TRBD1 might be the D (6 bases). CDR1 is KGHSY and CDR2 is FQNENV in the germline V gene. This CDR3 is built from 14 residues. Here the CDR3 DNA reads TGTGCCAGCAGCCAGATCGGACAGTCCTACGGGCAGTACTTC. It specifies CASSQIGQSYGQYF.

This CDR3 reads CASGLVGRGTGEAFF. The CDR3, as DNA: TGTGCTAGTGGTTTGGTGGGCAGGGGAACAGGTGAAGCTTTCTTT. V usage is TRBV12-5 and J usage is TRBJ1-1; D is possibly TRBD1 (6 bases). This CDR3 contains 15 residues. V was cut by 0 bases and J by 7 bases, with 15 bases left in between. CDR1 is LGHNT, CDR2 FRNRAP, per germline.

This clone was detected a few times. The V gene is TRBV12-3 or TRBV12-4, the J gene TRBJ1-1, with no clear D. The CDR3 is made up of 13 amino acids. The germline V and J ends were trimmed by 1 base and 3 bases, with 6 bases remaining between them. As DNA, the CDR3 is TGTGCCAGCAGTTTAGGGCATTACACTGAAGCTTTCTTT. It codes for CASSLGHYTEAFF.

The CDR3 is CAISLSTGGFTEAFF. The CDR3 DNA reads as TGTGCCATCAGTTTATCAACAGGGGGCTTCACTGAAGCTTTCTTT. The genes are TRBV10-3 and TRBJ1-1; 9 bases fit TRBD1. CDR3 length: 15 residues. The germline gives CDR1 ENHRY, CDR2 SYGVKD. With 5 bases clipped from V and 4 bases from J, the junction kept 8 bases outside the gene matches.

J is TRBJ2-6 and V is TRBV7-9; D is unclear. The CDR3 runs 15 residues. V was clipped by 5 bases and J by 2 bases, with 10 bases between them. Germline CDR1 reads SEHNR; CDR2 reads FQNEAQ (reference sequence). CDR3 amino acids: CASSGPGTGANVLTF. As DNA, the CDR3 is TGTGCCAGCAGCGGGCCCGGAACTGGGGCCAACGTCCTGACTTTC.

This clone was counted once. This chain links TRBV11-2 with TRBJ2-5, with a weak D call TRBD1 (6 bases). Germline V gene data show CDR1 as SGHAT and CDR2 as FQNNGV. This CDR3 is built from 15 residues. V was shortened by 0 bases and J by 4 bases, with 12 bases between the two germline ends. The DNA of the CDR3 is TGTGCCAGCAGCTTAGATTTGGGGGCTGGAGAGACCCAGTACTTC. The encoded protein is CASSLDLGAGETQYF.

The CDR3 sequence: CAWTRGYEQYF. CDR3 DNA sequence: TGTGCCTGGACGCGGGGGTACGAGCAGTACTTC. The chain has TRBV30 and TRBJ2-7; TRBD2 matches 7 bases. From germline, CDR1 is GTSNPN and CDR2 SVGIG (reference sequence). The CDR3 runs to 11 residues. V gave up 4 bases and J gave up 4 bases; unmatched junction bases: 1.

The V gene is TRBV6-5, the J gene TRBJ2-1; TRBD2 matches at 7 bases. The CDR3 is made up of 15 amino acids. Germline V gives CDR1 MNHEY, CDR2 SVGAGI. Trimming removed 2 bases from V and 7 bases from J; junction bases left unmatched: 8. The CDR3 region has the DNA TGTGCCAGCAGTTACGGGAGGGGCTTAGAGAATGAGCAGTTCTTC. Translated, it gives CASSYGRGLENEQFF.

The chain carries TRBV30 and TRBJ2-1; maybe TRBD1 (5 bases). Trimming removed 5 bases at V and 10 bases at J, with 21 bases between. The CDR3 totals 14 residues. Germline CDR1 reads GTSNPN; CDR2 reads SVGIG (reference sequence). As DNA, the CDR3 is TGTGCCTGGGTACGTGGGGCGGATCAAGGGGAGCAGTTCTTC. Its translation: CAWVRGADQGEQFF. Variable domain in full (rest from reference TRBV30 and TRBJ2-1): SQTIHQWPATLVQPVGSPLSLECTVEGTSNPNLYWYRQAAGRGLQLLFYSVGIGQISSEVPQNLSASRPQDRQFILSSKKLLLSDSGFYLCAWVRGADQGEQFFGPGTRLTVL.

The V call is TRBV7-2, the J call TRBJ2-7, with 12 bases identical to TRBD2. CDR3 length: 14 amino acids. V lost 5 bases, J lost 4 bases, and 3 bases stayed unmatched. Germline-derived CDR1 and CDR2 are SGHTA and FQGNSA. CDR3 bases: TGTGCCAGCAGCCAGACTAGCGGGAGATACGAGCAGTACTTC. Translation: CASSQTSGRYEQYF. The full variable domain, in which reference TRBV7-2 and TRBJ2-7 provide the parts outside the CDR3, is GAGVSQSPSNKVTEKGKDVELRCDPISGHTALYWYRQSLGQGLEFLIYFQGNSAPDKSGLPSDRFSAERTGGSVSTLTIQRTQQEDSAVYLCASSQTSGRYEQYFGPGTRLTVT.